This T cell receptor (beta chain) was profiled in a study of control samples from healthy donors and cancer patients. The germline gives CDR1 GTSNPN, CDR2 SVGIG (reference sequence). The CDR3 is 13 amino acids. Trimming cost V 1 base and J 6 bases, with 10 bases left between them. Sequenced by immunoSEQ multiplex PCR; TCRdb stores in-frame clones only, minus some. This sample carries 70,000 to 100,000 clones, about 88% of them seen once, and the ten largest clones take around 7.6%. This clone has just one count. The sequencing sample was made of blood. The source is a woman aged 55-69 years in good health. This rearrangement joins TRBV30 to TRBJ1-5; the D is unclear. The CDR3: CAWSAPEAQPQHF. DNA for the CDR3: TGTGCCTGGAGTGCCCCCGAGGCTCAGCCCCAGCATTTT.